Sequencing of this T cell receptor beta chain was carried out in a study of early T cells in non-severe SARS-CoV-2 infection. Overall study findings and caveats: CD4 and private specificities were missed by VDJdb matching, which favored anti-spike CD8 responses.

This CDR3 contains 16 residues. V shed 7 bases and J 6 bases; nucleotides not matched to a gene: 14. CDR1 and CDR2 (germline): SGHRS, YFSETQ. Unique molecular identifiers (one per individual cDNA molecule) were attached. TCRdb passed the 5' RACE reads through MiXCR, listing each CDR3 protein once. The table includes approximately 50,000 distinct CDR3 sequences, less than 9.5% detected once. This clonotype was found a few times. Antigen: not known. The TCR comes from an adult who was a healthcare worker with PCR-confirmed SARS-CoV-2 infection or an uninfected control (not recorded which). Sequencing used whole blood. The chain carries TRBV5-1 and TRBJ2-2, with 8 bases matching TRBD2. The CDR3 is CASFPAPGGRSGELFF. The CDR3 coding sequence is TGCGCCAGCTTTCCCGCCCCGGGCGGGAGGTCCGGGGAGCTGTTTTTT.